A selection of T cell receptor beta chains follows, all from one sample in a study of blood T cell repertoires in COVID-19. Only in-frame clones appear in the TCRdb table, and some are missing; sequencing was by immunoSEQ multiplex PCR. The sample gives approximately 200,000 clones, 80% to 90% of which show up once; under 4.5% is in the top ten. Sequenced sample: PBMCs or T cells enriched from blood (not recorded which). The receptors originated from a woman in her twenties or thirties who had been exposed to COVID-19. Both conserved end residues are trimmed from each CDR3. Clone size, where shown, is once, few, many, or a class for clones that have expanded.

size,J,V,CDR3
.,TRBJ2-1,TRBV21-1,ASITGTGTRRSSYNEQF
once,TRBJ1-6,TRBV6-5,ASQTDYNSPLH
once,TRBJ2-7,TRBV28,ASSQRQPPYEQY
.,TRBJ2-7,TRBV12-3/TRBV12-4,ASTETGGGEQY
.,TRBJ2-7,TRBV21-1,ASSKVGSGRCYEQY
few,TRBJ2-1,TRBV2,ASRRGGRVDNEQF
.,TRBJ1-1,TRBV4-1,ASSRWGREEAF
few,TRBJ2-1,TRBV6-5,ASSYSGGGSGDEQF
once,TRBJ2-5,TRBV11-2,ASSLGLEPYQETQY
few,TRBJ1-3,TRBV5-1,ASSFLGGSGNTIY
.,TRBJ2-5,TRBV4-2,ASSLGGQETQY
once,TRBJ2-3,TRBV5-1,ASSFGQGEIDTQY
.,TRBJ1-1,TRBV7-9,ASSPGTERRNTEAF
.,TRBJ1-2,TRBV19,ASSRDSNYGYT
.,TRBJ1-1,TRBV2,ASSEGLNTEAF
.,TRBJ1-2,TRBV25-1,ASSLGQGANYGYT
.,TRBJ1-1,TRBV6-6,ASSSAGQPNTEAF
once,TRBJ2-7,TRBV9,ASSASYEQY
.,TRBJ1-4,TRBV19,ASNLGREYEKLF
.,TRBJ1-6,TRBV19,ASSTYRSPANSPLH
.,TRBJ2-6,TRBV5-4,ASSFPTGGLSGANVLT
.,TRBJ2-2,TRBV9,ASSLHLTSGRRTGELF
.,TRBJ2-2,TRBV6-4,ASSDSTSTGELF
.,TRBJ2-7,TRBV5-1,ASSYWGLAGVPYEQY
.,TRBJ1-2,TRBV18,ASSPLVTGGDYGYT
.,TRBJ2-3,TRBV12-5,ASGLEGGPTDTQY
few,TRBJ2-1,TRBV4-1,ASRETGFYNEQF
.,TRBJ2-1,TRBV30,AWSVPGGEQF
.,TRBJ1-3,TRBV11-2,ASSFTGVSGNTIY
.,TRBJ1-4,TRBV19,ASSGPGGEKLF
.,TRBJ2-7,TRBV11-2,ASTSKGVYEQY
.,TRBJ2-1,TRBV19,ASSISSGAYNEQF
.,TRBJ2-7,TRBV19,ASSWGSGTAIYEQY
.,TRBJ2-7,TRBV28,ASSRRTGGSSYEQY
.,TRBJ2-1,TRBV5-1,ASSHSGEQF
.,TRBJ2-5,TRBV10-2,ASSQRGRETQY
.,TRBJ2-3,TRBV5-1,ASSTAEFTDTQY
.,TRBJ1-3,TRBV30,AWSVTGFGSGNTIY